These 9 T cell receptor beta chains came from one sample sequenced in a study of Graves' ophthalmopathy and Graves' hyperthyroidism (dated by TCRdb to the late 2010s). Sequencing relied on an Illumina HiSeq 2000. TCR beta CDR3 regions were amplified from RNA transcripts for repertoire sequencing. A first-round RT-PCR used HTBI primers with the Qiagen OneStep RT-PCR kit, followed by a second-round multiplex PCR, size selection and purification. TCRdb cleaned the public reads at Q25 with fastp, built clones with MiXCR and kept in-frame beta chains. Rows with a matching CDR3 protein are joined into one entry that keeps the most common DNA and genes. A total of approximately 500,000 distinct CDR3 sequences appear in this sample, 13% to 15% of them only once. 9.8% of the sample is held by the ten biggest clonotypes. Sequenced: blood. These TCRs come from a woman younger than 45 with Graves' ophthalmopathy. Donor details come from another sample of the same person, matched by shared clones.

This clonotype was seen at least ten times. The CDR3 DNA is TGTGCCATCTCAACGGGGCGAAACCCTGAAGCTTTCTTT. Residues: CAISTGRNPEAFF. The chain joins TRBV24-1 to TRBJ1-1; TRBD1 might be the D (5 bases). Germline assignment: CDR1 KGHDR and CDR2 SFDVKD. The CDR3 has 13 amino acids. The V end lost 11 bases, the J end lost 6 bases, and 18 bases lay between the germline ends.

This clonotype was counted many times. This chain uses TRBV20-1 with TRBJ2-7, with TRBD1 matching 8 bases. The ends lost 0 bases at V and 4 bases at J; junction bases unmatched: 8. This CDR3 region has 15 residues. Looked up from germline, CDR1 is DFQATT and CDR2 is SNEGSKA (reference sequence). DNA for the CDR3: TGCAGTGCTAGAGATGGCCAGGGGGCGGGGTACGAGCAGTACTTC. It is translated as CSARDGQGAGYEQYF.

This clonotype has a count of ten or more. This chain joins TRBV6-2 or TRBV6-3 and TRBJ2-2; D is unclear. CDR1 and CDR2 from the germline V gene are MNHEY and SVGEGT. Trimming took off 7 bases at V and 1 base at J, with 7 bases between the two ends. The length of the CDR3 is 13 residues. The CDR3 DNA follows: TGTGCCAGCATCCCGCGGAACACCGGGGAGCTGTTTTTT. Residues: CASIPRNTGELFF.

The chain is built from TRBV19 and TRBJ1-2; tentative D call: TRBD1 (6 bases). With 11 bases removed from V and 4 bases from J, the gap between germline ends came to 14 bases. Germline values: CDR1 LNHDA, CDR2 SQIVND (reference sequence). The CDR3 contains 12 residues. The CDR3 protein is CAAVDRSYGYTF. The CDR3, as DNA: TGTGCCGCCGTGGACAGATCCTATGGCTACACCTTC.

There are many counts of this clonotype. The chain recombines TRBV12-3 or TRBV12-4 with TRBJ1-1; no reliable D call. V lost 1 base and J lost 11, with 14 bases in between. The CDR3 has 13 residues. The CDR3 loop reads CASSLGSIRGAFF. CDR3 bases: TGTGCCAGCAGTTTAGGTTCTATTCGAGGGGCTTTCTTT.

This clonotype was counted at least ten times. V usage is TRBV10-3 and J usage is TRBJ1-2, with a tentative D call TRBD1 (5 bases). CDR3 length: 15 amino acids. Germline V gives CDR1 ENHRY, CDR2 SYGVKD. V dropped 3 bases and J dropped 2 bases, with 13 bases sitting between them. CDR3 protein: CAISERQGENYGYTF. Here the CDR3 DNA reads TGTGCCATCAGTGAAAGGCAGGGAGAAAACTATGGCTACACCTTC.

This clonotype was counted a few times. The rearrangement joins TRBV5-5 to TRBJ1-1, with D unresolved. There are 12 residues in the CDR3. Germline V gene lookup returns CDR1 SGHKS and CDR2 YYEKEE (reference sequence). Trimming took off 6 bases at V and 7 bases at J, with 13 bases between the two ends. The CDR3 here is CASIPNRGEAFF. In DNA, the CDR3 is TGTGCCAGCATCCCAAACCGTGGTGAAGCTTTCTTT.

This clonotype was detected many times. The chain has TRBV12-3 or TRBV12-4 and TRBJ1-2; D is ambiguous. This CDR3 is built from 15 residues. The V gene lost 5 bases and the J gene lost 0 bases, with 13 bases spanning the gap. In DNA, the CDR3 is TGTGCCAGCAGTGAAAGACTTATTACTAACTATGGCTACACCTTC. Protein product: CASSERLITNYGYTF.

This clonotype has a count of ten or more. This chain joins TRBV28 and TRBJ1-1; the D gene is possibly TRBD1 (6 bases). Trimming removed 7 bases at V and 5 bases at J, with 23 bases between. The CDR3 totals 16 residues. Germline V gene data show CDR1 as MDHEN and CDR2 as SYDVKM. CDR3 protein: CASTSSGGQRGTEAFF. The CDR3 coding sequence is TGTGCCAGCACTTCTAGCGGGGGGCAAAGGGGGACTGAAGCTTTCTTT.